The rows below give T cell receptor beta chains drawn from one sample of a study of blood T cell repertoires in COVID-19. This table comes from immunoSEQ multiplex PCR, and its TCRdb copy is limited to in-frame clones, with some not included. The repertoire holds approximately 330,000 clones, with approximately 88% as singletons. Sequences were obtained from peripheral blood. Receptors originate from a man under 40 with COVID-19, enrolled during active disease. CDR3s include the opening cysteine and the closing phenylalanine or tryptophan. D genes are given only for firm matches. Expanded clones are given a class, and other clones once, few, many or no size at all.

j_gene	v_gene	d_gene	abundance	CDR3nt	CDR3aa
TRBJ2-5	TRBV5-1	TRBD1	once	TGCGCCAGCAGCTTGAACAGGGGGCAAGAGACCCAGTACTTC	CASSLNRGQETQYF
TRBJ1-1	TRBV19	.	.	TGTGCCAGTAGTATAGATGGGGGCGATACTGAAGCTTTCTTT	CASSIDGGDTEAFF
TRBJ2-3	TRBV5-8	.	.	TGTGCCAGCAGCTTTGGGGGATTTCAGGGGCCAGGAGATACGCAGTATTTT	CASSFGGFQGPGDTQYF
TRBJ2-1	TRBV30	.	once	TGTGCCTGGATTTTAGGCGGGTTACCCAAGCACAATGAGCAGTTCTTC	CAWILGGLPKHNEQFF
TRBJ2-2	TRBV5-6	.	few	TGTGCCAGCAGCTTTTTCGGGGCTGCGGGGCCCGGGGAGCTGTTTTTT	CASSFFGAAGPGELFF
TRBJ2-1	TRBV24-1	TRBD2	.	TGTGCCACCAGTGACGCAGCGGGAGGTAGGAATGAGCAGTTCTTC	CATSDAAGGRNEQFF
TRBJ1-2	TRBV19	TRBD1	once	TGTGCCAGTAGTATGGCAGGGGGCGACTATGGCTACACCTTC	CASSMAGGDYGYTF
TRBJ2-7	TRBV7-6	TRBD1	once	TGTGCCAGCAGCTTAAGGGGTGGGCAGGGGGCGGTCGAGCAGTACTTC	CASSLRGGQGAVEQYF
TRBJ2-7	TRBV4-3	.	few	TGCGCCAGCAGCCAAGAGGGAACCGGCGGGGAGCAGTACTTC	CASSQEGTGGEQYF
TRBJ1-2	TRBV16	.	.	TGTGCCAGCAGCCTGCCTGGGGAAGGGGGTAAAGGCTACACCTTC	CASSLPGEGGKGYTF
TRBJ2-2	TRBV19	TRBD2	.	TGTGCCAGTAGTGGGGGGACAGGCGCCTTGCTATCGGGACTAGCGGGAGGCTCGGACGGGGAGCTGTTTTTT	CASSGGTGALLSGLAGGSDGELFF
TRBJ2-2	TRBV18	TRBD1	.	TGTGCCAGCTCACCACGTACAGGGGGGTCCACCGGGGAGCTGTTTTTT	CASSPRTGGSTGELFF
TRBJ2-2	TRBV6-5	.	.	TGTGCCAGCAGGCCCCCGGGGTCTGGGGAGCTGTTTTTT	CASRPPGSGELFF
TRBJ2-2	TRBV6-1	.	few	TGTGCCAGCAGTGAAGTAGGCGGTGTTGGCGGGGAGCTGTTTTTT	CASSEVGGVGGELFF
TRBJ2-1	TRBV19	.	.	TGTGCCAGTAGTGCAGACTTGAGCTCCTACAATGAGCAGTTCTTC	CASSADLSSYNEQFF
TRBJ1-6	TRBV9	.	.	TGTGCCAGCAGCGTAGGATCGAGCTCCTATAATTCACCCCTCCACTTT	CASSVGSSSYNSPLHF
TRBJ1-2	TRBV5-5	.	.	TGTGCCAGCAGCCCTGGGACGGACAGAGACTACACCTTC	CASSPGTDRDYTF
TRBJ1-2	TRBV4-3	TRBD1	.	TGCGCCAGCAGCCAAGGACAGGGTCCCTATGGCTACACCTTC	CASSQGQGPYGYTF
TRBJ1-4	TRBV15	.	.	TGTGCCACCAGCAGAGATCCCCCAGGACCTAGCGCAACTAATGAAAAACTGTTTTTT	CATSRDPPGPSATNEKLFF
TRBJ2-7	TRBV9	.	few	TGTGCCAGCAGCCCAGTCGGGGGATCCAGCTACGAGCAGTACTTC	CASSPVGGSSYEQYF
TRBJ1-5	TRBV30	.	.	TGTGCCTGGAGTGGAGGGTTCGATCAGCCCCAGCATTTT	CAWSGGFDQPQHF
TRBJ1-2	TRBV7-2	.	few	TGTGCCAGCAGCTTGATAACAGGGACGCATGGCTACACCTTC	CASSLITGTHGYTF
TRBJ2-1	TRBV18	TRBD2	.	TGTGCCAGCTCACCACCGGGACTAGCGGGAGGTAATGAGCAGTTCTTC	CASSPPGLAGGNEQFF
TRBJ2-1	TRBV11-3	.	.	TGTGCCAGCAGCTTAGGTCCTAGCGCAAACAATGAGCAGTTCTTC	CASSLGPSANNEQFF
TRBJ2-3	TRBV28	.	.	TGTGCCAGCGACTGGAGAAGCACAGATACGCAGTATTTT	CASDWRSTDTQYF
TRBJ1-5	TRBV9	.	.	TGTGCCAGCAGCCCAGGGCCAGCCAATCAGCCCCAGCATTTT	CASSPGPANQPQHF
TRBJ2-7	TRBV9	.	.	TGTGCCAGCAGCCCCAGCTCGGGGGTACACGAGCAGTACTTC	CASSPSSGVHEQYF
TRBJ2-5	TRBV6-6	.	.	TGTGCCAGCTCTCGTCCCGAAGAGACCCAGTACTTC	CASSRPEETQYF
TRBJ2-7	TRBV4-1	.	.	TGCGCCAGCAGCCAAGGAGGGGGAAGGGGCGCCTACGAGCAGTACTTC	CASSQGGGRGAYEQYF
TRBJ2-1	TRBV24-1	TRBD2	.	TGTGCCACCAGTGATTTTGACGGGACTAGGTACAATGAGCAGTTCTTC	CATSDFDGTRYNEQFF
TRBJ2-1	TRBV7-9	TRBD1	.	TGTGCCAGCAGTTCCACACCGGGACAGGGTTTTAACAATGAGCAGTTCTTC	CASSSTPGQGFNNEQFF
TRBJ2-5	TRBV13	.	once	TGTGCCAGCAGCTTAGGGCAGCAAGAGACCCAGTACTTC	CASSLGQQETQYF
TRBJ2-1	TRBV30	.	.	TGTGCCTGGAGCCCCGGGGCCTACAATGAGCAGTTCTTC	CAWSPGAYNEQFF
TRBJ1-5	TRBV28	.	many	TGTGCCAGCAGTTTATACAGGTTGAATCAGCCCCAGCATTTT	CASSLYRLNQPQHF
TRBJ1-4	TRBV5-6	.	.	TGTGCCAGCAGCTTGGACAGGGAAGGGAAACTGTTTTTT	CASSLDREGKLFF
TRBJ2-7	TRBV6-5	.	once	TGTGCCAGCAGCGGAGGACTGTCCTCCTACGAGCAGTACTTC	CASSGGLSSYEQYF
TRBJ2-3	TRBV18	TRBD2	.	TGTGCCAGCTCACCACCGGGACTAGCGGGAGGTACAGATACGCAGTATTTT	CASSPPGLAGGTDTQYF
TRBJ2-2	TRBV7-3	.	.	TGTGCCAGCAGCTTAGGACAGCCCAACACCGGGGAGCTGTTTTTT	CASSLGQPNTGELFF